Shown below are 21 T cell receptor beta chains from a single sample sequenced in a study of OX40 agonist ivuxolimab in advanced cancers. Sequencing was performed with immunoSEQ multiplex PCR; in TCRdb, only in-frame clones are kept and a portion is missing. The sample yields around 26,000 clones, approximately 80% seen once. Source: CD4+ or CD8+ T cells sorted from blood, taken in a trial of the OX40 agonist ivuxolimab. These TCRs come from an adult with an advanced solid tumor such as melanoma, head and neck, liver or kidney cancer.

The chain uses TRBV10-3 and TRBJ2-7; 7 bases align to TRBD1. CDR1 ENHRY and CDR2 SYGVKD come from the germline V gene. This CDR3 has 17 amino acids. V trimming: 4 bases; J trimming: 4 bases; junction bases outside the gene matches: 16. CDR3 sequence reads: CAISVFEGAEGGYEQYF. CDR3 coding DNA: TGTGCCATCAGTGTTTTCGAGGGGGCTGAGGGTGGATACGAGCAGTACTTC.

The V call is TRBV6-1, the J call TRBJ2-1; 9 bases match TRBD2. The CDR3 length is 15 residues. The V and J ends lost 6 bases and 7 bases, in that order; junction bases with no gene match: 10. Germline lookup yields CDR1 MNHNS and CDR2 SASEGT. For the CDR3, the DNA is TGTGCCAGCAGGATTGGGCTAGCGGGGAAGAATGAGCAGTTCTTC. It is translated as CASRIGLAGKNEQFF.

The chain couples TRBV30 to TRBJ1-3; D perhaps matches TRBD1 (5 bases). This CDR3 is built from 13 residues. CDR1 is GTSNPN and CDR2 is SVGIG in the germline V gene (reference sequence). V lost 6 bases and J lost 4, with 13 bases in between. CDR3 sequence (DNA): TGTGCCTGTACTGGGGGATCGGGAAACACCATATATTTT. Amino acid sequence: CACTGGSGNTIYF. The whole variable domain, filled in from reference TRBV30 and TRBJ1-3, reads SQTIHQWPATLVQPVGSPLSLECTVEGTSNPNLYWYRQAAGRGLQLLFYSVGIGQISSEVPQNLSASRPQDRQFILSSKKLLLSDSGFYLCACTGGSGNTIYFGEGSWLTVV.

V and J are TRBV5-1 and TRBJ2-3; D is unclear. The CDR3 totals 14 residues. Germline V gene sequence: CDR1 SGHRS, CDR2 YFSETQ. With 1 base removed from V and 2 bases from J, the gap between germline ends came to 8 bases. The CDR3 DNA reads as TGCGCCAGCAGCTTGCTCAGACCCACAGATACGCAGTATTTT. Protein product: CASSLLRPTDTQYF.

The sample holds one count of this clone. The CDR3 spells CASSLDWGGTEAFF. The CDR3 DNA sequence: TGTGCCAGCAGCTTAGACTGGGGCGGCACTGAAGCTTTCTTT. The genes are TRBV7-9 and TRBJ1-1; a possible D gene is TRBD1 (5 bases). The CDR3 consists of 14 residues. The V gene's germline CDR1 is SEHNR and CDR2 FQNEAQ (reference sequence). V was shortened by 1 base and J by 4 bases, with 10 bases between the two germline ends.

The chain links TRBV11-3 to TRBJ2-3; 8 positions agree with TRBD1. Germline values: CDR1 SGHNT, CDR2 YENEEA. CDR3 length: 13 amino acids. Trimming at V came to 5 bases and at J to 14 bases, leaving 12 bases not matched to a gene. CDR3 sequence reads: CASSTRRQGPRYF. The CDR3 DNA reads as TGTGCCAGCAGCACCCGGAGACAGGGGCCCCGGTATTTT.

This chain links TRBV5-1 with TRBJ2-4, with D possibly TRBD1 on 5 matching bases. Trimming took 2 bases from V and 3 from J, leaving 9 bases between them. CDR1 and CDR2 from the germline V gene are SGHRS and YFSETQ. The CDR3 runs to 14 residues. CDR3 in DNA: TGCGCCAGCAGCTTCGACAGCTACAAAAACATTCAGTACTTC. Protein product: CASSFDSYKNIQYF.

The CDR3 sequence: CASSAREAGELFF. CDR3 in DNA: TGTGCCAGCAGTGCGAGGGAGGCTGGGGAGCTGTTTTTT. The chain couples TRBV6-4 to TRBJ2-2; possible D gene TRBD2, 6 bases. Germline CDR1 is MRHNA and CDR2 is SNTAGT. The length of the CDR3 is 13 residues. Trimming cost V 4 bases and J 8 bases, with 11 bases left between them.

The chain has TRBV6-1 and TRBJ1-6; weak D call: TRBD1 (5 bases). The CDR3 sequence is 15 residues long. The V gene lost 1 base and the J gene lost 10 bases, with 14 bases spanning the gap. Germline CDR1 is MNHNS and CDR2 is SASEGT. The CDR3: CASSEVWDGASPLHF. Here the CDR3 DNA reads TGTGCCAGCAGTGAAGTTTGGGACGGAGCGTCACCCCTCCACTTT.

The chain links TRBV29-1 to TRBJ1-1; D unclear. Trimming shortened V by 4 bases and J by 4 bases, and 13 bases separated the two germline ends. CDR1 is SQVTM and CDR2 is ANQGSEA in the germline V gene. The CDR3 loop spans 13 amino acids. The CDR3 DNA reads TGCAGCGTTGGGGAGCCACTGGGCACTGAAGCTTTCTTT. This gives the protein CSVGEPLGTEAFF.

This clone was detected only once. The chain couples TRBV5-1 to TRBJ2-5; D tentatively fits TRBD1 or TRBD2 (5 bases each). The CDR3 spans 11 residues. The germline gives CDR1 SGHRS, CDR2 YFSETQ. The V and J ends lost 5 bases and 7 bases respectively, with 9 bases between them. The CDR3: CASREGMTQYF. CDR3 DNA: TGCGCCAGCAGAGAGGGGATGACCCAGTACTTC.

The count of this clone is one. CDR3 region: CASSPGQGARYGYTF. The CDR3 region has the DNA TGCGCCAGCAGCCCGGGACAGGGGGCACGGTATGGCTACACCTTC. The chain is built from TRBV10-1 and TRBJ1-2; 12 nucleotides line up with TRBD1. The CDR3 extends over 15 amino acids. Germline-derived CDR1 and CDR2 are WNHNN and SYGVQD (reference sequence). V lost 6 bases to trimming and J lost 5 bases; unmatched junction nucleotides: 7.

The chain is built from TRBV6-6 and TRBJ1-1; 8 bases align to TRBD1. Germline V gives CDR1 MNHNY, CDR2 SVGAGI (reference sequence). Trimming removed 8 bases from V and 0 bases from J; junction bases left unmatched: 2. The CDR3 spans 13 residues. CDR3 nucleotide sequence: TGTGCCAGCCGGACAGGGTTGAACACTGAAGCTTTCTTT. As protein: CASRTGLNTEAFF.

The V gene is TRBV18, the J gene TRBJ1-4; D not resolved. The V end was cut by 2 bases, the J end by 0 bases, with 19 bases between. The CDR3 is 19 amino acids. Germline V gene lookup returns CDR1 KGHSH and CDR2 LQKENI. CDR3 sequence reads: CASSPRSVTLVATNEKLFF. The DNA of the CDR3 is TGTGCCAGCTCACCAAGAAGTGTGACCCTAGTGGCAACTAATGAAAAACTGTTTTTT.

The chain couples TRBV5-4 to TRBJ2-7; a weak D match, TRBD2 (5 bases). Per germline, CDR1 SGHNT and CDR2 YYREEE (reference sequence). The CDR3 is 14 residues long. The V and J ends lost 0 bases and 6 bases respectively, with 13 bases between them. DNA for the CDR3: TGTGCCAGCAGCTTGGTGCAGCGGAACAGCGAGCAGTACTTC. Translating gives CASSLVQRNSEQYF.

In its sample, this clone was seen a few times. The DNA for the CDR3 is TGCAGCGTAGACATGAACACTGAAGCTTTCTTT. Its translation: CSVDMNTEAFF. The chain combines TRBV29-1 with TRBJ1-1; D gene uncertain. Trimming took 6 bases from V and 0 from J, leaving 5 bases between them. CDR3 length: 11 amino acids. From germline, CDR1 is SQVTM and CDR2 ANQGSEA.

CDR3 amino acids: CASSSTGTGPNTIYF. CDR3 DNA sequence: TGTGCCAGCAGCTCAACCGGGACAGGGCCAAACACCATATATTTT. This rearrangement joins TRBV6-5 to TRBJ1-3; 9 nucleotides agree with TRBD1. With 6 bases clipped from V and 6 bases from J, the junction kept 9 bases outside the gene matches. CDR1 MNHEY and CDR2 SVGAGI come from the germline V gene. The CDR3 totals 15 residues.

V and J are TRBV6-5 and TRBJ1-4, with D possibly being TRBD1 (5 bases). This CDR3 region has 15 residues. V lost 0 bases and J lost 8, with 13 bases in between. Germline V gene data show CDR1 as MNHEY and CDR2 as SVGAGI. CDR3 in DNA: TGTGCCAGCAGTTACTCAAGGGGCTTCTCCGAAAAACTGTTTTTT. As protein: CASSYSRGFSEKLFF.

This chain uses TRBV6-6 with TRBJ1-3; a possible D gene is TRBD1 (5 bases). The CDR3 loop spans 16 amino acids. Germline loops: CDR1 MNHNY, CDR2 SVGAGI (reference sequence). The germline V and J ends were trimmed by 4 bases and 0 bases, with 13 bases remaining between them. The CDR3 protein is CASSSRGPISGNTIYF. The CDR3 nucleotides are TGTGCCAGCAGTTCGCGGGGACCGATCTCTGGAAACACCATATATTTT.

The V gene is TRBV25-1, the J gene TRBJ1-4; maybe TRBD1 (5 bases). The germline CDR1 and CDR2 sequences are MGHDK and SYGVNS. The CDR3 covers 17 residues. Trimming took 2 bases from V and 0 from J, leaving 13 bases between them. The CDR3 region has the DNA TGTGCCAGCAGTGAAGGGCAGGGCGCAGCAACTAATGAAAAACTGTTTTTT. It encodes CASSEGQGAATNEKLFF.

The V gene is TRBV5-6, the J gene TRBJ1-5; D unclear. Germline assignment: CDR1 SGHDT and CDR2 YYEEEE. Trimming took off 0 bases at V and 3 bases at J, with 7 bases between the two ends. This CDR3 comprises 14 residues. The CDR3 region has the DNA TGTGCCAGCAGCTTGGTAGGGTTCAATCAGCCCCAGCATTTT. It yields the protein CASSLVGFNQPQHF.